This TCR beta chain is from a study of cytomegalovirus exposure and HLA in healthy donors. Whole-study results and caveats: For most TCR beta V segments, an earlier analysis put the productive rate at about 87% or about 30% of the time. There were 150 to 200 TCR beta chains listed as cytomegalovirus-associated. Presence/absence analyses supposed approximately even sequencing depth among donors.

Amplification used 60 Vbeta primers and 13 Jbeta primers. Only in-frame clones appear in the TCRdb table, and some are missing; sequencing was by immunoSEQ multiplex PCR. The sample lists roughly 120,000 clones; about 70% were seen once. The V segment lost 4 bases and the J segment 7 bases; nucleotides outside the gene matches: 8. The CDR3 extends over 14 amino acids. Germline assignment: CDR1 SEHNR and CDR2 FQNEAQ (reference sequence). The donors gave bone marrow, and they were healthy. This clone was observed a few times. What it binds is unknown. The chain uses TRBV7-9 and TRBJ1-2; TRBD1 agrees at 8 bases. The specimen sequenced was PBMCs. The sequence derives from a man aged 25 to 40 in good health and CMV-seropositive. The chain's CDR3 is CASSSPDRELGYTF. The DNA of the CDR3 is TGTGCCAGCAGCTCCCCGGACAGGGAACTTGGCTACACCTTC.